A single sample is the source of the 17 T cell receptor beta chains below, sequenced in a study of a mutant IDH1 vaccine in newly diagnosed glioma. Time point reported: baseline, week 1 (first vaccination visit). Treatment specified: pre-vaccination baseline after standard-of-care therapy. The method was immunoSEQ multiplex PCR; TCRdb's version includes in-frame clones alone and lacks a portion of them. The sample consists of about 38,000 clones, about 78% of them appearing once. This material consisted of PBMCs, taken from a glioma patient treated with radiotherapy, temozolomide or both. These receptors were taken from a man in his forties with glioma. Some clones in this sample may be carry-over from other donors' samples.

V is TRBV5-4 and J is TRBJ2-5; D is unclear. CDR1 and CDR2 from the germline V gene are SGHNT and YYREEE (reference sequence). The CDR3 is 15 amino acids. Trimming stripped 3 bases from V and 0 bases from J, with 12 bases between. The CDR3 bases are TGTGCCAGCAGCTCCCGGAAGACGTACCAAGAGACCCAGTACTTC. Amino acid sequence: CASSSRKTYQETQYF.

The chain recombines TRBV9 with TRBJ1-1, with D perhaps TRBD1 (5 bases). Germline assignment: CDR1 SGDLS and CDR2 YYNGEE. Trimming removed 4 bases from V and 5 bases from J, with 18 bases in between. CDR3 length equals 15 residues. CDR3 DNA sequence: TGTGCCAGCAGCTCCCTCGGGGGTTATGGGACTGAAGCTTTCTTT. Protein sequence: CASSSLGGYGTEAFF. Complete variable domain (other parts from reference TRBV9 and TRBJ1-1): DSGVTQTPKHLITATGQRVTLRCSPRSGDLSVYWYQQSLDQGLQFLIQYYNGEERAKGNILERFSAQQFPDLHSELNLSSLELGDSALYFCASSSLGGYGTEAFFGQGTRLTVV.

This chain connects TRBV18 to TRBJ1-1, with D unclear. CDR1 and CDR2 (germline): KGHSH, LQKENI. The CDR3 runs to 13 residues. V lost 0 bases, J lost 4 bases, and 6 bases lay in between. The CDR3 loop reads CASSPPTGTEAFF. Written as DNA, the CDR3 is TGTGCCAGCTCACCACCGACGGGCACTGAAGCTTTCTTT.

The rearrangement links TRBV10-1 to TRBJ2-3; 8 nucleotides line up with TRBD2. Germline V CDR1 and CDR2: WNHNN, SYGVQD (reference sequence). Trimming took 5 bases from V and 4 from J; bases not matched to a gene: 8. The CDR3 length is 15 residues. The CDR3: CASSPTRGGADTQYF. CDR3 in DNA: TGCGCCAGCAGTCCGACTCGGGGGGGAGCAGATACGCAGTATTTT.

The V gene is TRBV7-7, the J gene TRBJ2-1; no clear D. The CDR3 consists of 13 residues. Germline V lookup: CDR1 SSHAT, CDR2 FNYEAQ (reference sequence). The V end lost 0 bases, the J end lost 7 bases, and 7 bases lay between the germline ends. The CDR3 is CASSLALGNEQFF. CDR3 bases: TGTGCCAGCAGCTTAGCGCTGGGGAATGAGCAGTTCTTC.

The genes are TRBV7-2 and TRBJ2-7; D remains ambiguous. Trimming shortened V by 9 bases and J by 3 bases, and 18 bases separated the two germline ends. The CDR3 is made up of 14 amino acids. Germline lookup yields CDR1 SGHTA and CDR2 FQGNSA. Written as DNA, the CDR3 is TGTGCCAGGCCTCACCCGGCAGACCACTACGAGCAGTACTTC. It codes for CARPHPADHYEQYF.

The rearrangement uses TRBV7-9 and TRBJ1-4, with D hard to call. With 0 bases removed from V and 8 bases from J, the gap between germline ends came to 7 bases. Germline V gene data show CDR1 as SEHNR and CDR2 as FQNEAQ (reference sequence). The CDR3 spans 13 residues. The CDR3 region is CASSLAQWEKLFF. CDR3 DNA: TGTGCCAGCAGCTTAGCGCAGTGGGAAAAACTGTTTTTT. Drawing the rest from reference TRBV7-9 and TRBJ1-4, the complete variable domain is DTGVSQNPRHKITKRGQNVTFRCDPISEHNRLYWYRQTLGQGPEFLTYFQNEAQLEKSRLLSDRFSAERPKGSFSTLEIQRTEQGDSAMYLCASSLAQWEKLFFGSGTQLSVL.

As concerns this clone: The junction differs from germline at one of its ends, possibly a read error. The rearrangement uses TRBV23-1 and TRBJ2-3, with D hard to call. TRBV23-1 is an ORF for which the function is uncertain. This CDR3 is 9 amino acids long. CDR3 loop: CASSQSMDF. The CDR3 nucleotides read TGCGCCAGCAGTCAATCTATGGATTTT.

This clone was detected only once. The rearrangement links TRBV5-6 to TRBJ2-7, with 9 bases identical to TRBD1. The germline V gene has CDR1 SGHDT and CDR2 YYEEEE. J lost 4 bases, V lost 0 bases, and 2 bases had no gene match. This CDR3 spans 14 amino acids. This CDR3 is CASSLVGTGYEQYF. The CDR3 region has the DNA TGTGCCAGCAGCTTGGTAGGGACAGGGTACGAGCAGTACTTC.

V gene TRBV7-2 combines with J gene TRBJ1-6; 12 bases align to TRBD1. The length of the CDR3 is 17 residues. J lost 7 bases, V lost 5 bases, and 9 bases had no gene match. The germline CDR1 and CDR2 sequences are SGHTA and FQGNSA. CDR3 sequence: CASSPGQGATGNSPLHF. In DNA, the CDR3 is TGTGCCAGCAGCCCGGGACAGGGGGCAACGGGGAATTCACCCCTCCACTTT.

The CDR3 DNA is TGTGCCAGCAGCATATTGCTAGGGGTAACTAATGAAAAACTGTTTTTT. Its protein product is CASSILLGVTNEKLFF. The J gene is TRBJ1-4, the V gene TRBV11-2; TRBD1 might be the D (5 bases). CDR1 and CDR2 from the germline V gene are SGHAT and FQNNGV. V shed 5 bases and J shed 1 base, with 14 bases lying between them. This CDR3 spans 16 amino acids. Variable domain in full (rest from reference TRBV11-2 and TRBJ1-4): EAGVAQSPRYKIIEKRQSVAFWCNPISGHATLYWYQQILGQGPKLLIQFQNNGVVDDSQLPKDRFSAERLKGVDSTLKIQPAKLEDSAVYLCASSILLGVTNEKLFFGSGTQLSVL.

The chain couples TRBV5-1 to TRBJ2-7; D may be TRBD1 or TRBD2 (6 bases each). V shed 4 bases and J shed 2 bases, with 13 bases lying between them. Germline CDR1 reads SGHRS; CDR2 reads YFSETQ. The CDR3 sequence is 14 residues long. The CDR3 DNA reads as TGCGCCAGCAGCCCCAGTGGGGGGCCCTACGAGCAGTACTTC. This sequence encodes CASSPSGGPYEQYF.

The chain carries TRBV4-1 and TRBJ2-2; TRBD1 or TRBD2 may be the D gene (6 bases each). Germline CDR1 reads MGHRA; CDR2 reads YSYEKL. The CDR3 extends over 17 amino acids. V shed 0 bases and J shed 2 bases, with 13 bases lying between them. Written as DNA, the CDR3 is TGCGCCAGCAGCCAAGAGGGGGGCCTCCCAAACACCGGGGAGCTGTTTTTT. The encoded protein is CASSQEGGLPNTGELFF.

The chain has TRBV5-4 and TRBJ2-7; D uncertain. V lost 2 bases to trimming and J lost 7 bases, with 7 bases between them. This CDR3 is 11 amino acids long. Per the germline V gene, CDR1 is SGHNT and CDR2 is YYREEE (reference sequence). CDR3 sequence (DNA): TGTGCCAGCAGCTTTAGGACGGAGCAGTACTTC. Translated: CASSFRTEQYF.

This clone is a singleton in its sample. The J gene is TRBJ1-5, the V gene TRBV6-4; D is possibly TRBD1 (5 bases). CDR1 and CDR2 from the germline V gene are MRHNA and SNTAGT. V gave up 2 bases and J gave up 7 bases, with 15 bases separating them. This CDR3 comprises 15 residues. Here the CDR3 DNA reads TGTGCCAGCAGTGACGACGGGACCGCTCTACAGCCCCAGCATTTT. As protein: CASSDDGTALQPQHF.

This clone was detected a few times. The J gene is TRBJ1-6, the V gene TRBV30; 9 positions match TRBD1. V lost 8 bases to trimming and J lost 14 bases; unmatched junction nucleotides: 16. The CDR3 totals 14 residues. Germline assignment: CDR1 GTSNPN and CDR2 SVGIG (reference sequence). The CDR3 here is CAANPGQGFPSLHF. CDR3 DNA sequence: TGTGCCGCTAACCCGGGACAGGGATTCCCCTCCCTCCACTTT.

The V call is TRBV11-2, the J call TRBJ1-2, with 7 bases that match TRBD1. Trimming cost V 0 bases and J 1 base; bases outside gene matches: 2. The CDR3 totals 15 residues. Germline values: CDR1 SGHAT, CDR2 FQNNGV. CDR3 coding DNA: TGTGCCAGCAGCTTAGACAGGGGGGTTAACTATGGCTACACCTTC. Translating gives CASSLDRGVNYGYTF.